A selection of T cell receptor beta chains follows, all from one sample in a study of shared clonotypes between healthy human individuals. Generated by immunoSEQ multiplex PCR, the TCRdb table keeps only in-frame clones and is missing some. The table shows around 700,000 clones, with 72% occurring only once. The source material was memory CD4+ T cells sorted from blood. The source is a woman aged 25 to 39 in good health. Both conserved end residues are part of each CDR3. D genes are given only for firm matches. Some rows mark clone size as missing; the rest say once, few, many or name a class of expanded clone.

>TRBV7-9|TRBJ2-1|.|TRBD1
CASSLAGQAYNEQFF
TGTGCCAGCAGCTTAGCCGGACAGGCCTACAATGAGCAGTTCTTC
>TRBV28|TRBJ2-7|.|.
CASTGTLTYEQYF
TGTGCCAGCACGGGGACACTAACCTACGAGCAGTACTTC
>TRBV7-9|TRBJ2-1|.|.
CASSDSRNNEQFF
TGTGCCAGCAGCGACAGTCGGAACAATGAGCAGTTCTTC
>TRBV4-1|TRBJ2-1|once|.
CASSQVGRPNEQFF
TGCGCCAGCAGCCAAGTCGGGAGACCAAATGAGCAGTTCTTC
>TRBV4-1|TRBJ1-6|.|.
CASRKGTGGALHF
TGCGCCAGCAGGAAAGGGACCGGTGGGGCCCTCCACTTT
>TRBV7-9|TRBJ2-5|.|TRBD2
CAITAGAETQYF
TGTGCCATCACGGCGGGAGCTGAGACCCAGTACTTC
>TRBV28|TRBJ1-3|.|TRBD1
CASSLGGQGGSAGNTIYF
TGTGCCAGCAGTTTAGGGGGACAGGGAGGAAGTGCTGGAAACACCATATATTTT
>TRBV5-1|TRBJ1-4|once|TRBD1
CASSKRTGTNEKLFF
TGCGCCAGCAGCAAAAGGACAGGGACTAATGAAAAACTGTTTTTT
>TRBV28|TRBJ1-5|.|.
CASSFPGDQPQHF
TGTGCCAGCAGTTTTCCGGGGGATCAGCCCCAGCATTTT
>TRBV7-9|TRBJ2-2|.|.
CASSLAHSTGELFF
TGTGCCAGCAGCTTAGCTCATAGCACCGGGGAGCTGTTTTTT
>TRBV18|TRBJ1-3|.|.
CASSPADSGNTIYF
TGTGCCAGCTCACCAGCGGACTCTGGAAACACCATATATTTT
>TRBV27|TRBJ1-2|.|.
CASNLRYDGQGGYGYTF
TGTGCCAGCAATCTCCGATATGATGGGCAGGGAGGGTATGGCTACACCTTC
>TRBV9|TRBJ2-1|.|.
CASSAEGHPYNEQFF
TGTGCCAGCAGCGCCGAGGGACACCCCTACAATGAGCAGTTCTTC
>TRBV15|TRBJ2-1|.|TRBD1
CATSREDRGSYNEQFF
TGTGCCACCAGCAGAGAGGACAGGGGCTCCTACAATGAGCAGTTCTTC
>TRBV27|TRBJ2-5|.|TRBD1
CASKMDRGRQETQYF
TGTGCCAGCAAAATGGACAGGGGGCGTCAAGAGACCCAGTACTTC
>TRBV18|TRBJ1-1|few|.
CASSPPGGNTEAFF
TGTGCCAGCTCACCCCCGGGGGGGAACACTGAAGCTTTCTTT
>TRBV6-4|TRBJ2-2|.|.
CASSAQANTGELFF
TGTGCCAGCAGTGCGCAGGCGAACACCGGGGAGCTGTTTTTT
>TRBV5-1|TRBJ1-4|.|.
CASSLRGEGNEKLFF
TGCGCCAGCAGCCTCAGGGGAGAAGGTAATGAAAAACTGTTTTTT
>TRBV28|TRBJ1-5|.|TRBD1
CASSYGTGSSNQPQHF
TGTGCCAGCAGCTATGGGACAGGGTCGAGCAATCAGCCCCAGCATTTT
>TRBV7-9|TRBJ1-1|few|.
CASSLEATSTEAFF
TGTGCCAGCAGCTTAGAGGCCACGAGCACTGAAGCTTTCTTT
>TRBV6-4|TRBJ2-1|few|.
CASSDSPGANEQFF
TGTGCCAGCAGTGACTCTCCAGGGGCGAATGAGCAGTTCTTC
>TRBV10-3|TRBJ2-1|.|TRBD2
CAISDRAGVKGNEQFF
TGTGCCATCAGTGACAGAGCGGGAGTAAAAGGCAATGAGCAGTTCTTC
>TRBV6-1|TRBJ1-2|once|.
CASSEGPLANYGYTF
TGTGCCAGCAGTGAGGGACCCTTAGCTAACTATGGCTACACCTTC
>TRBV19|TRBJ2-5|once|TRBD1
CASARTGGRETQYF
TGTGCCAGCGCCAGGACAGGGGGTCGGGAGACCCAGTACTTC
>TRBV2|TRBJ2-3|.|.
CASTLSPTDTQYF
TGTGCCAGCACCCTGAGCCCCACAGATACGCAGTATTTT
>TRBV5-1|TRBJ2-7|.|TRBD1
CASSPGTGSLEQYF
TGCGCCAGCAGCCCCGGGACAGGGTCGCTGGAGCAGTACTTC
>TRBV5-6|TRBJ2-1|few|.
CASSLERGSWQNEQFF
TGTGCCAGCAGCTTGGAACGGGGTTCGTGGCAAAATGAGCAGTTCTTC
>TRBV5-8|TRBJ1-2|.|.
CASTPWVQRNYGYTF
TGTGCCAGCACCCCGTGGGTACAGCGAAACTATGGCTACACCTTC
>TRBV4-1|TRBJ2-7|once|.
CASSHTTGHNYYEQYF
TGCGCCAGCAGCCATACAACGGGACACAACTACTACGAGCAGTACTTC
>TRBV19|TRBJ1-5|few|.
CASSLRHRVNQPQHF
TGTGCCAGTAGCCTTCGTCACAGGGTCAATCAGCCCCAGCATTTT
>TRBV6-4|TRBJ2-1|.|TRBD2
CASSDGAGGREQFF
TGTGCCAGCAGTGACGGAGCGGGAGGACGTGAGCAGTTCTTC
>TRBV18|TRBJ2-1|.|.
CASSPPPDYNEQFF
TGTGCCAGCTCACCACCGCCTGACTACAATGAGCAGTTCTTC
>TRBV4-1|TRBJ2-1|.|TRBD2
CASSQDWGTSGSYEQFF
TGCGCCAGCAGCCAAGATTGGGGGACTAGCGGGAGTTATGAGCAGTTCTTC
>TRBV25-1|TRBJ1-1|.|.
CASLPGGFTEAFF
TGTGCCAGCTTACCGGGGGGATTCACTGAAGCTTTCTTT
>TRBV27|TRBJ2-5|few|.
CATKKGQGIAETQYF
TGTGCCACCAAGAAGGGGCAGGGTATCGCGGAGACCCAGTACTTC
>TRBV6-6|TRBJ2-5|.|.
CASRSRTARQETQYF
TGTGCCAGCAGGAGCCGGACAGCGCGCCAAGAGACCCAGTACTTC
>TRBV5-1|TRBJ2-2|.|.
CASSLEGSANTGELFF
TGCGCCAGCAGCTTGGAAGGGTCAGCGAACACCGGGGAGCTGTTTTTT
>TRBV5-1|TRBJ2-1|many|TRBD1
CASSFTGTGGLNEQFF
TGCGCCAGCAGCTTTACCGGGACAGGGGGCCTCAATGAGCAGTTCTTC
>TRBV28|TRBJ1-2|.|.
CASLRGLGYTF
TGTGCCAGCCTTCGGGGACTCGGCTACACCTTC
>TRBV5-6|TRBJ1-4|.|.
CASSLGRVDEKLFF
TGTGCCAGCAGCTTGGGCAGGGTAGATGAAAAACTGTTTTTT
>TRBV5-6|TRBJ2-6|.|TRBD2
CASSMGLAAYSGANVLTF
TGTGCCAGCAGCATGGGACTAGCGGCCTATTCTGGGGCCAACGTCCTGACTTTC
>TRBV6-1|TRBJ2-6|.|.
CASSDSGANVLTF
TGTGCCAGCAGCGACTCTGGGGCCAACGTCCTGACTTTC
>TRBV7-8|TRBJ2-1|.|TRBD2
CASSLRGSGRRNEQFF
TGTGCCAGCAGCTTACGGGGTAGCGGGAGGCGGAATGAGCAGTTCTTC
>TRBV28|TRBJ2-3|.|.
CASSTGSDTQYF
TGTGCCAGCAGTACAGGGTCAGATACGCAGTATTTT
>TRBV9|TRBJ1-1|.|TRBD1
CASSPTPQGAEAFF
TGTGCCAGCAGCCCGACACCGCAGGGGGCTGAAGCTTTCTTT
>TRBV7-8|TRBJ2-2|.|.
CASSSVALNTGELFF
TGTGCCAGCAGCTCCGTAGCGCTGAACACCGGGGAGCTGTTTTTT
>TRBV2|TRBJ1-3|.|.
CASEVQAVSGNTIYF
TGTGCCAGCGAAGTACAGGCCGTCTCTGGAAACACCATATATTTT
>TRBV9|TRBJ2-2|.|TRBD1
CASRNSGTGQTGELFF
TGTGCCAGCAGAAACTCCGGGACAGGACAAACCGGGGAGCTGTTTTTT
>TRBV14|TRBJ2-7|.|.
CASSQDLRTAAYEQYF
TGTGCCAGCAGCCAAGATTTGAGGACAGCAGCCTACGAGCAGTACTTC
>TRBV7-2|TRBJ2-7|.|TRBD2
CASSLVLAGDSPNEQYF
TGTGCCAGCAGCTTAGTTCTAGCGGGAGATTCTCCGAACGAGCAGTACTTC
>TRBV6-1|TRBJ2-7|.|.
CASTPGGASSYEQYF
TGTGCCAGCACCCCCGGCGGGGCAAGCTCCTACGAGCAGTACTTC
>TRBV15|TRBJ2-6|few|.
CATSPQYSGANVLTF
TGTGCCACCAGCCCTCAGTACTCTGGGGCCAACGTCCTGACTTTC
>TRBV15|TRBJ2-7|.|.
CATSRSTGVLTRGEQYF
TGTGCCACCAGCAGATCTACGGGGGTACTTACTCGGGGGGAGCAGTACTTC